The 19 T cell receptor beta chains below come from one sample, sequenced in a study of cytomegalovirus exposure and HLA in healthy donors. The protocol was immunoSEQ multiplex PCR, while the TCRdb copy is restricted to in-frame clones and leaves out a portion. This table has tens of thousands of clones, just under 95% appearing once. Sequencing was done on a sample of PBMCs. The receptors here all came from a man between 18 and 35 years old in good health and CMV-seronegative.

The chain employs TRBV6-4 and TRBJ2-2; TRBD2 is a possible D gene (5 bases). Trimming removed 0 bases from V and 7 bases from J, with 6 bases in between. This CDR3 has 13 residues. The germline V gene encodes CDR1 MRHNA and CDR2 SNTAGT. CDR3 nucleotide sequence: TGTGCCAGCAGTGACTCAGAGGGCGGGGAGCTGTTTTTT. Translated, it gives CASSDSEGGELFF.

CDR3 sequence (DNA): TGTGCCAGCAGTGAAGGGCTCAGCAATCAGCCCCAGCATTTT. The encoded protein is CASSEGLSNQPQHF. The chain is built from TRBV6-1 and TRBJ1-5; no clear D gene. CDR1 is MNHNS, CDR2 SASEGT, per germline. V was pared by 1 base and J by 1 base, with 5 bases between. The CDR3 is made up of 14 amino acids.

The rearrangement joins TRBV20-1 to TRBJ2-5; TRBD2 is a possible D gene (6 bases). Per germline, CDR1 DFQATT and CDR2 SNEGSKA (reference sequence). The CDR3 totals 11 residues. Trimming took 7 bases from V and 5 from J, leaving 11 bases between them. The chain's CDR3 is CSGGDRETQYF. The CDR3 bases are TGCAGTGGGGGGGACCGGGAGACCCAGTACTTC.

The chain recombines TRBV5-8 with TRBJ1-1; TRBD1 might be the D (6 bases). Germline loops: CDR1 SGHTS, CDR2 YDEGEE. The CDR3 extends over 16 amino acids. The ends were cut back, 1 base at V and 4 bases at J, with 17 bases in the middle. The CDR3 coding sequence is TGTGCCAGCAGCTTGAGAAAAACAGGGAGTGGCACTGAAGCTTTCTTT. Its translation: CASSLRKTGSGTEAFF. The full variable domain, in which reference TRBV5-8 and TRBJ1-1 provide the parts outside the CDR3, is EAGVTQSPTHLIKTRGQQATLRCSPISGHTSVYWYQQALGLGLQFLLWYDEGEERNRGNFPPRFSGRQFPNYSSELNVNALELEDSALYLCASSLRKTGSGTEAFFGQGTRLTVV.

This clone was seen a few times. The chain carries TRBV19 and TRBJ1-2, with D perhaps matching TRBD1 (5 bases). V dropped 7 bases and J dropped 4 bases, with 16 bases sitting between them. Looked up from germline, CDR1 is LNHDA and CDR2 is SQIVND (reference sequence). CDR3 size: 14 residues. CDR3 bases: TGTGCCAGTATCCTGGGGGGGGAGCCCTATGGCTACACCTTC. This translates into CASILGGEPYGYTF. The whole variable domain, filled in from reference TRBV19 and TRBJ1-2, reads DGGITQSPKYLFRKEGQNVTLSCEQNLNHDAMYWYRQDPGQGLRLIYYSQIVNDFQKGDIAEGYSVSREKKESFPLTVTSAQKNPTAFYLCASILGGEPYGYTFGSGTRLTVV.

By sample fraction, this clone is medium-sized. This chain connects TRBV6-4 to TRBJ1-2; a possible D gene is TRBD1 (6 bases). The germline CDR1 and CDR2 sequences are MRHNA and SNTAGT. Trimming cost V 0 bases and J 1 base, with 6 bases left between them. This CDR3 spans 14 amino acids. DNA for the CDR3: TGTGCCAGCAGTGACTCGGACAGTAACTATGGCTACACCTTC. This codes for CASSDSDSNYGYTF.

This chain links TRBV7-8 with TRBJ1-1; D unresolved. V was clipped by 7 bases and J by 1 base, with 10 bases between them. The CDR3 is made up of 13 amino acids. Germline V lookup: CDR1 SGHVS, CDR2 FQNEAQ. The CDR3 DNA follows: TGTGCCAGCACACTTGAGGGGAACACTGAAGCTTTCTTT. Its translation is CASTLEGNTEAFF.

This chain links TRBV7-9 with TRBJ2-1; D may be TRBD2 (5 bases). This CDR3 has 11 residues. Per the germline V gene, CDR1 is SEHNR and CDR2 is FQNEAQ (reference sequence). Trimming shortened V by 4 bases and J by 8 bases, and 6 bases separated the two germline ends. As DNA, the CDR3 is TGTGCCAGCAGCTGGGGAGATGAGCAGTTCTTC. Translating it yields CASSWGDEQFF.

The chain is built from TRBV9 and TRBJ2-3, with 12 nucleotides matching TRBD2. V dropped 4 bases and J dropped 0; count of bases not matched to a gene: 6. Germline V lookup: CDR1 SGDLS, CDR2 YYNGEE. This CDR3 has 17 residues. The CDR3 reads CASSSTSGGLSTDTQYF. For the CDR3, the DNA is TGTGCCAGCAGCTCGACTAGCGGGGGACTAAGCACAGATACGCAGTATTTT.

The V gene is TRBV9, the J gene TRBJ1-1, with TRBD1 as a possible D gene (5 bases). The ends were cut back, 3 bases at V and 5 bases at J, with 8 bases in the middle. Germline V gene lookup returns CDR1 SGDLS and CDR2 YYNGEE. The CDR3 covers 12 residues. As DNA, the CDR3 is TGTGCCAGCAGCGGACAGACTACTGAAGCTTTCTTT. This codes for CASSGQTTEAFF.

The V and J genes are TRBV27 and TRBJ2-7; TRBD1 matches at 7 bases. Germline values: CDR1 MNHEY, CDR2 SMNVEV (reference sequence). This CDR3 has 14 residues. The ends lost 7 bases at V and 4 bases at J; junction bases unmatched: 10. CDR3 DNA: TGTGCCAGCACCTCCCACGGGACAGCGTACGAGCAGTACTTC. As protein: CASTSHGTAYEQYF.

V is TRBV27 and J is TRBJ1-2, with D possibly TRBD1 on 6 matching bases. The CDR3 is made up of 13 amino acids. V lost 4 bases and J lost 4, with 10 bases in between. CDR1 and CDR2 (germline): MNHEY, SMNVEV (reference sequence). As DNA, the CDR3 is TGTGCCAGCAGTTCAGGGACAACCTATGGCTACACCTTC. This codes for CASSSGTTYGYTF.

The chain links TRBV4-1 to TRBJ2-5; 7 bases agree with TRBD2. The CDR3 totals 15 residues. V was clipped by 0 bases and J by 5 bases; unmatched bases: 6. Germline V gene sequence: CDR1 MGHRA, CDR2 YSYEKL. The CDR3 DNA is TGCGCCAGCAGCCAAGAGGGGGGGAGAGGGGAGACCCAGTACTTC. This translates into CASSQEGGRGETQYF.

This chain connects TRBV10-1 to TRBJ2-7; D is uncertain. The CDR3 runs to 12 residues. The V and J ends lost 3 bases and 3 bases respectively, with 6 bases between them. Germline CDR1 is WNHNN and CDR2 is SYGVQD (reference sequence). The CDR3 DNA reads as TGCGCCAGCAGTGAATCGGGCTACGAGCAGTACTTC. It is translated as CASSESGYEQYF.

This chain joins TRBV27 and TRBJ1-1; D unresolved. Trimming left V 6 bases short and J 2 bases short, with 10 bases between. The length of the CDR3 is 13 residues. CDR1 is MNHEY and CDR2 is SMNVEV in the germline V gene (reference sequence). The CDR3 region is CASSQWRNTEAFF. In nucleotides, the CDR3 is TGTGCCAGCAGCCAGTGGAGAAACACTGAAGCTTTCTTT.

The chain links TRBV4-1 to TRBJ2-7; TRBD1 might be the D (6 bases). This CDR3 spans 17 amino acids. Trimming pared 1 base from V and 2 bases from J, leaving 18 bases between. The germline V gene has CDR1 MGHRA and CDR2 YSYEKL. The CDR3 spells CASSQGVLRDITYEQYF. CDR3 nucleotide sequence: TGCGCCAGCAGCCAAGGTGTGCTTCGGGACATAACCTACGAGCAGTACTTC.

The chain combines TRBV7-9 with TRBJ1-1, with 7 bases fitting TRBD1. This CDR3 has 17 amino acids. Germline V gene sequence: CDR1 SEHNR, CDR2 FQNEAQ (reference sequence). The V segment lost 8 bases and the J segment 0 bases; nucleotides outside the gene matches: 15. As DNA, the CDR3 is TGTGCCAGCGGAGGCTTGGTGACAGGGTCTATGAACACTGAAGCTTTCTTT. Its translation is CASGGLVTGSMNTEAFF.

The chain is built from TRBV2 and TRBJ2-2; 7 bases map to TRBD2. The CDR3 totals 14 residues. V lost 7 bases, J lost 7 bases, and 9 bases stayed unmatched. Germline V lookup: CDR1 SNHLY, CDR2 FYNNEI. The CDR3 sequence is CASKGRGGGGELFF. The CDR3 DNA reads as TGTGCCAGCAAAGGGAGGGGAGGAGGCGGGGAGCTGTTTTTT.

V usage is TRBV18 and J usage is TRBJ1-2; 7 positions agree with TRBD1. V gave up 4 bases and J gave up 6 bases; unmatched junction bases: 8. Germline lookup yields CDR1 KGHSH and CDR2 LQKENI. The CDR3 has 14 residues. Written as DNA, the CDR3 is TGTGCCAGCTCACTGGGTTCGACAGGGAATGGCTACACCTTC. It codes for CASSLGSTGNGYTF.